Following are 6 T cell receptor beta chains from one sample sequenced in a study of shared clonotypes between healthy human individuals. Profiled with immunoSEQ multiplex PCR; TCRdb holds only in-frame clones, not every one. Among some 2 million clones listed, about 95% were seen once. Terminally differentiated effector memory CD45RA+ cells were left out of the naive CD8 fraction, which was CD45RO-negative and positively selected for CCR7. The sample consisted of naive CD8+ T cells sorted from blood. These receptors all come from a man between 18 and 35 years old in good health.

In the case of this clone: The same CDR3 arises from other DNA sequences in this sample as well. The gene calls are TRBV27 and TRBJ2-7; TRBD1 aligns across 8 bases. Trimming took 6 bases from V and 1 from J; bases not matched to a gene: 11. The germline CDR1 and CDR2 sequences are MNHEY and SMNVEV (reference sequence). The CDR3 has 16 amino acids. The CDR3 region has the DNA TGTGCCAGCAGCCCATCAACAGGGGGTATTTCCTACGAGCAGTACTTC. Its translation: CASSPSTGGISYEQYF.

This clone occurred once. The CDR3 loop reads CASGWGQGDEQYF. DNA for the CDR3: TGTGCCAGTGGATGGGGACAGGGGGACGAGCAGTACTTC. The J gene is TRBJ2-7, the V gene TRBV6-6; 11 bases map to TRBD1. The length of the CDR3 is 13 residues. CDR1 is MNHNY, CDR2 SVGAGI, per germline (reference sequence). V was pared by 9 bases and J by 5 bases, with 6 bases of the junction left unmatched.

CDR3 loop: CASSQDNGSHEQYF. CDR3 nucleotide sequence: TGCGCCAGCAGCCAAGATAACGGGAGCCACGAGCAGTACTTC. The chain couples TRBV4-1 to TRBJ2-7; TRBD2 might be the D (6 bases). V shed 0 bases and J shed 5 bases, with 11 bases lying between them. Germline-derived CDR1 and CDR2 are MGHRA and YSYEKL. The CDR3 sequence is 14 residues long.

A note on this clone: The junction does not match germline at one end; this may be a read error. Other nucleotide sequences from this sample produce the same CDR3. This chain uses TRBV7-7 with TRBJ2-7, with a possible D match to TRBD1 (5 bases). This CDR3 has 13 amino acids. Germline loops: CDR1 SSHAT, CDR2 FNYEAQ (reference sequence). The CDR3 is CASSLGRGYEQYF. The CDR3 DNA sequence: TGTGCTAGCAGCTTAGGAAGGGGTTACGAGCAGTACTTC. Complete variable domain (other parts from reference TRBV7-7 and TRBJ2-7): GAGVSQSPRYKVTKRGQDVTLRCDPISSHATLYWYQQALGQGPEFLTYFNYEAQPDKSGLPSDRFSAERPEGSISTLTIQRTEQRDSAMYRCASSLGRGYEQYFGPGTRLTVT.

The chain links TRBV6-1 to TRBJ2-3, with a weak D call TRBD2 (5 bases). The CDR3 is 15 amino acids. Trimming stripped 2 bases from V and 1 base from J, with 10 bases between. Germline CDR1 reads MNHNS; CDR2 reads SASEGT. The CDR3 DNA sequence: TGTGCCAGCAGTGAAACTAGAAGCGGCACAGATACGCAGTATTTT. Amino acids: CASSETRSGTDTQYF.

The chain links TRBV18 to TRBJ2-7; 12 bases line up with TRBD2. V shed 3 bases, J shed 6 bases, and the junction held 18 bases outside the gene matches. The germline V gene has CDR1 KGHSH and CDR2 LQKENI. There are 19 residues in the CDR3. In nucleotides, the CDR3 is TGTGCCAGCTCACCCCTGTTTCCTAGCGGGAGGGCCGGAGGGGGCGAGCAGTACTTC. Its protein product is CASSPLFPSGRAGGGEQYF.